The 30 T cell receptor beta chains given below trace back to one sample, sequenced in a study of blood T cell repertoires in COVID-19. TCRdb's copy holds only in-frame clones and misses some; the assay was immunoSEQ multiplex PCR. The sample records some 180,000 clones, approximately 88% being singletons. The sequencing sample was made of peripheral blood. The receptors derive from a woman in her forties with COVID-19, enrolled during active disease.

This clone came up many times. The chain carries TRBV11-3 and TRBJ2-7, with D perhaps matching TRBD1 (5 bases). Germline loops: CDR1 SGHNT, CDR2 YENEEA. The CDR3 has 13 amino acids. Trimming shortened V by 1 base and J by 1 base, and 5 bases separated the two germline ends. The CDR3 coding sequence is TGTGCCAGCAGCTTAGGACAGTCCTACGAGCAGTACTTC. Amino acids: CASSLGQSYEQYF.

The chain is built from TRBV6-5 and TRBJ2-3; 11 nucleotides align to TRBD2. Germline CDR1 MNHEY, CDR2 SVGAGI. Trimming took 4 bases from V and 4 from J; bases not matched to a gene: 4. The CDR3 has 15 residues. This chain's CDR3 is CASSLPTSGADTQYF. The CDR3 nucleotides are TGTGCCAGCAGTTTACCGACTAGCGGGGCAGATACGCAGTATTTT.

The chain carries TRBV7-9 and TRBJ2-1; tentative D call: TRBD2 (5 bases). V shed 3 bases and J shed 5 bases, with 11 bases lying between them. CDR3 length equals 14 residues. Germline V CDR1 and CDR2: SEHNR, FQNEAQ (reference sequence). The CDR3 spells CASSLGPGNNEQFF. The CDR3 coding sequence is TGTGCCAGCAGCTTGGGCCCGGGAAACAATGAGCAGTTCTTC.

The V and J genes are TRBV27 and TRBJ1-5; possible D gene TRBD1, 6 bases. The length of the CDR3 is 14 residues. V lost 3 bases and J 3 bases, leaving 9 bases between the germline ends. Germline V CDR1 and CDR2: MNHEY, SMNVEV (reference sequence). DNA for the CDR3: TGTGCCAGCAGTTTCCAGGGGAACAATCAGCCCCAGCATTTT. Residues: CASSFQGNNQPQHF.

This clone was seen only a few times. The chain joins TRBV6-5 to TRBJ2-7, with 7 bases lining up with TRBD1. The CDR3 has 15 amino acids. Germline loops: CDR1 MNHEY, CDR2 SVGAGI. Trimming took 0 bases from V and 0 from J; bases not matched to a gene: 2. CDR3 region: CASSYSQGLSYEQYF. CDR3 DNA: TGTGCCAGCAGTTACTCACAGGGGCTCTCCTACGAGCAGTACTTC.

The chain is built from TRBV19 and TRBJ1-3, with 8 bases lining up with TRBD1. The CDR3 length is 15 residues. The germline V gene has CDR1 LNHDA and CDR2 SQIVND (reference sequence). V gave up 5 bases and J gave up 0 bases; unmatched junction bases: 3. CDR3 in amino acids: CASSLQGVSGNTIYF. DNA for the CDR3: TGTGCCAGTAGTTTACAGGGGGTCTCTGGAAACACCATATATTTT.

The V call is TRBV19, the J call TRBJ2-1; 7 bases fit TRBD2. Per germline, CDR1 LNHDA and CDR2 SQIVND (reference sequence). This CDR3 has 14 residues. V shed 4 bases and J 5 bases; nucleotides not matched to a gene: 5. The CDR3 here is CASSKWLADNEQFF. CDR3 nucleotide sequence: TGTGCCAGTAGTAAGTGGCTAGCGGACAATGAGCAGTTCTTC.

CDR3 sequence: CASSLDLTSSYEQYF. CDR3 coding DNA: TGTGCCAGCAGCTTAGATCTGACTAGCTCCTACGAGCAGTACTTC. The J gene is TRBJ2-7, the V gene TRBV11-2, with D possibly matching TRBD2 (6 bases). Germline loops: CDR1 SGHAT, CDR2 FQNNGV. The CDR3 length is 15 residues. V was clipped by 0 bases and J by 0 bases, with 9 bases between them.

The chain uses TRBV5-4 and TRBJ1-2; maybe TRBD1 (5 bases). CDR1 is SGHNT and CDR2 is YYREEE in the germline V gene (reference sequence). The ends were cut back, 1 base at V and 4 bases at J, with 11 bases in the middle. CDR3 length equals 14 residues. The CDR3 sequence: CASSLRQGGYGYTF. The CDR3 bases are TGTGCCAGCAGCTTGCGCCAGGGTGGCTATGGCTACACCTTC.

This clone appeared a few times. The CDR3 spells CASSLVGRAGSPLHF. Written as DNA, the CDR3 is TGTGCCAGCAGCTTAGTAGGCAGGGCCGGATCACCCCTCCACTTT. V is TRBV11-2 and J is TRBJ1-6; the D gene is possibly TRBD1 (5 bases). Germline V gives CDR1 SGHAT, CDR2 FQNNGV. V gave up 1 base and J gave up 10 bases, with 14 bases separating them. CDR3 size: 15 residues.

The chain couples TRBV6-5 to TRBJ2-7; 9 bases match TRBD1. CDR3 size: 15 residues. V lost 5 bases, J lost 3 bases, and 8 bases stayed unmatched. CDR1 and CDR2 from the germline V gene are MNHEY and SVGAGI. The CDR3, as DNA: TGTGCCAGCAGTACCCCGGGACAGGGAAACTACGAGCAGTACTTC. It translates to CASSTPGQGNYEQYF.

The V call is TRBV6-5, the J call TRBJ2-2, with D tentatively TRBD1 (6 bases). The CDR3 consists of 13 residues. The V and J ends lost 6 bases and 5 bases respectively, with 10 bases between them. Germline V CDR1 and CDR2: MNHEY, SVGAGI. The CDR3 sequence: CASRPRGTGELFF. The DNA of the CDR3 is TGTGCCAGCAGGCCCAGGGGAACCGGGGAGCTGTTTTTT.

CDR3 nucleotides: TGCGCCAGCAGCCCGCGGGCGGGGATGAACACTGAAGCTTTCTTT. Translating gives CASSPRAGMNTEAFF. The chain carries TRBV4-1 and TRBJ1-1; D is unclear. Germline V CDR1 and CDR2: MGHRA, YSYEKL. This CDR3 has 15 amino acids. Between the trimmed V and J ends, which lost 4 bases and 0 bases, there was a span of 12 bases.

The chain uses TRBV10-1 and TRBJ2-1, with 9 nucleotides matching TRBD2. Germline V gene lookup returns CDR1 WNHNN and CDR2 SYGVQD (reference sequence). This CDR3 region has 15 residues. V lost 3 bases, J lost 6 bases, and 6 bases stayed unmatched. CDR3 sequence: CASSDPGLAINEQFF. The CDR3 DNA reads as TGCGCCAGCAGTGATCCGGGACTAGCTATCAATGAGCAGTTCTTC.

The chain uses TRBV18 and TRBJ1-1; tentatively, D is TRBD1 (5 bases). CDR3 length: 17 amino acids. The germline V gene encodes CDR1 KGHSH and CDR2 LQKENI. Trimming stripped 0 bases from V and 0 bases from J, with 14 bases between. The CDR3 DNA sequence: TGTGCCAGCTCACCACCGGGAAGGGGCCCGGTGAACACTGAAGCTTTCTTT. It encodes CASSPPGRGPVNTEAFF.

The V gene is TRBV6-4, the J gene TRBJ2-3, with TRBD2 as a possible D gene (7 bases). The CDR3 runs 14 residues. With 2 bases removed from V and 9 bases from J, the gap between germline ends came to 15 bases. Looked up from germline, CDR1 is MRHNA and CDR2 is SNTAGT. The CDR3 reads CASSDGGAFETQYF. The DNA of the CDR3 is TGTGCCAGCAGTGACGGGGGGGCCTTTGAAACGCAGTATTTT.

The chain uses TRBV6-5 and TRBJ1-5; D might be TRBD1 (5 bases). The CDR3 has 15 amino acids. The V and J ends lost 6 bases and 2 bases respectively, with 14 bases between them. Per germline, CDR1 MNHEY and CDR2 SVGAGI. The CDR3 protein is CASSFGGGGNQPQHF. The CDR3 region has the DNA TGTGCCAGCAGCTTTGGTGGGGGGGGCAATCAGCCCCAGCATTTT.

V and J are TRBV24-1 and TRBJ2-2, with D possibly TRBD1 on 7 matching bases. V was trimmed by 3 bases and J by 10 bases, leaving 17 bases between them. Per germline, CDR1 KGHDR and CDR2 SFDVKD. The CDR3 length is 15 residues. CDR3 sequence: CATSDRKAGGPELFF. In DNA form, the CDR3 reads TGTGCCACCAGTGATCGGAAGGCAGGGGGGCCGGAGCTGTTTTTT.

This chain connects TRBV6-1 to TRBJ1-1; 9 bases fit TRBD1. The CDR3 runs to 15 residues. CDR1 and CDR2 from the germline V gene are MNHNS and SASEGT. V gave up 2 bases and J gave up 8 bases; unmatched junction bases: 9. CDR3 DNA sequence: TGTGCCAGCAGTGAAAGTCACAGGGGGCTAGCCGAAGCTTTCTTT. This translates into CASSESHRGLAEAFF.

The chain uses TRBV2 and TRBJ1-5, with D perhaps matching TRBD1 (6 bases). The CDR3 extends over 18 amino acids. The germline gives CDR1 SNHLY, CDR2 FYNNEI. V was shortened by 6 bases and J by 3 bases, with 24 bases between the two germline ends. Written as DNA, the CDR3 is TGTGCCAGCAGCGGACCGGAGACACAGGGTGATGACAATCAGCCCCAGCATTTT. Protein: CASSGPETQGDDNQPQHF.

The V gene is TRBV7-9, the J gene TRBJ1-1; tentative D call: TRBD1 (6 bases). The CDR3 totals 13 residues. Trimming pared 5 bases from V and 7 bases from J, leaving 14 bases between. Germline V gene sequence: CDR1 SEHNR, CDR2 FQNEAQ (reference sequence). In nucleotides, the CDR3 is TGTGCCAGCAGCAGGGACATGTTCAGTGAAGCTTTCTTT. Its translation: CASSRDMFSEAFF.

V usage is TRBV18 and J usage is TRBJ2-1, with 7 bases matching TRBD2. With 3 bases clipped from V and 2 bases from J, the junction kept 4 bases outside the gene matches. This CDR3 spans 15 amino acids. Germline V lookup: CDR1 KGHSH, CDR2 LQKENI. DNA for the CDR3: TGTGCCAGCTCACCGTCGGGACTAACCTACAATGAGCAGTTCTTC. This gives the protein CASSPSGLTYNEQFF.

CDR3 in DNA: TGTGCCAGCAGTTACCTAGGTGCTAGCACAGATACGCAGTATTTT. Translated: CASSYLGASTDTQYF. This chain connects TRBV6-5 to TRBJ2-3; no firm D call. The CDR3 loop spans 15 amino acids. Trimming took off 2 bases at V and 0 bases at J, with 9 bases between the two ends. Germline assignment: CDR1 MNHEY and CDR2 SVGAGI.

The rearrangement links TRBV6-5 to TRBJ1-3; D call uncertain. The CDR3 extends over 15 amino acids. V was trimmed by 2 bases and J by 0 bases, leaving 8 bases between them. The germline gives CDR1 MNHEY, CDR2 SVGAGI. CDR3: CASSYGFFSGNTIYF. The CDR3 region has the DNA TGTGCCAGCAGTTACGGCTTTTTCTCTGGAAACACCATATATTTT.

The V gene is TRBV6-5, the J gene TRBJ1-1; tentative D call: TRBD1 (6 bases). The CDR3 extends over 14 amino acids. Germline V gives CDR1 MNHEY, CDR2 SVGAGI. V was pared by 5 bases and J by 1 base, with 11 bases between. In DNA form, the CDR3 reads TGTGCCAGCAGTCGGGACACCAGGAACACTGAAGCTTTCTTT. This codes for CASSRDTRNTEAFF.

The chain links TRBV18 to TRBJ1-2, with TRBD1 identical over 7 bases. The CDR3 loop spans 15 amino acids. CDR1 and CDR2 (germline): KGHSH, LQKENI. After removal of 5 bases from V and 1 base from J, the junction contained 7 bases not matched to a gene. CDR3 in DNA: TGTGCCAGCTCAGCAAGGGACAGAGATAACTATGGCTACACCTTC. Encoded protein: CASSARDRDNYGYTF.

The V call is TRBV7-3, the J call TRBJ2-5; 7 bases match TRBD1. CDR3 length: 13 residues. The ends lost 5 bases at V and 3 bases at J; junction bases unmatched: 3. Germline assignment: CDR1 SGHTA and CDR2 FQGTGA. The CDR3 DNA is TGTGCCAGCAGCCCTGGGACAGAAGAGACCCAGTACTTC. Its translation is CASSPGTEETQYF.

This clone occurred once. J is TRBJ2-1 and V is TRBV2; the match to TRBD2 covers 9 bases. V dropped 3 bases and J dropped 1; count of bases not matched to a gene: 4. CDR3 length equals 16 residues. CDR1 is SNHLY, CDR2 FYNNEI, per germline. CDR3 in DNA: TGTGCCAGCAGTGATCCGGGACTAGCATCCTACAATGAGCAGTTCTTC. Its protein is CASSDPGLASYNEQFF.

The chain couples TRBV5-5 to TRBJ1-6; 7 positions match TRBD1. The V gene end was trimmed by 4 bases and the J gene end by 13 bases; junction bases not matched to a gene: 8. From germline, CDR1 is SGHKS and CDR2 YYEKEE (reference sequence). The CDR3 runs to 13 residues. The CDR3 DNA is TGTGCCAGCAGCGACACAGGGGTGATCCCCCTCCACTTT. It codes for CASSDTGVIPLHF.

This clone has just a few counts. This chain uses TRBV5-4 with TRBJ2-2, with TRBD2 matching over 8 bases. Per the germline V gene, CDR1 is SGHNT and CDR2 is YYREEE (reference sequence). V gave up 4 bases and J gave up 0 bases; unmatched junction bases: 8. This CDR3 is 17 amino acids long. The CDR3 DNA sequence: TGTGCCAGCAGCCTGGGGGCGGGGGGCTCGAACACCGGGGAGCTGTTTTTT. Its translation is CASSLGAGGSNTGELFF. The full variable domain, completed using reference TRBV5-4 and TRBJ2-2, is ETGVTQSPTHLIKTRGQQVTLRCSSQSGHNTVSWYQQALGQGPQFIFQYYREEENGRGNFPPRFSGLQFPNYSSELNVNALELDDSALYLCASSLGAGGSNTGELFFGEGSRLTVL.